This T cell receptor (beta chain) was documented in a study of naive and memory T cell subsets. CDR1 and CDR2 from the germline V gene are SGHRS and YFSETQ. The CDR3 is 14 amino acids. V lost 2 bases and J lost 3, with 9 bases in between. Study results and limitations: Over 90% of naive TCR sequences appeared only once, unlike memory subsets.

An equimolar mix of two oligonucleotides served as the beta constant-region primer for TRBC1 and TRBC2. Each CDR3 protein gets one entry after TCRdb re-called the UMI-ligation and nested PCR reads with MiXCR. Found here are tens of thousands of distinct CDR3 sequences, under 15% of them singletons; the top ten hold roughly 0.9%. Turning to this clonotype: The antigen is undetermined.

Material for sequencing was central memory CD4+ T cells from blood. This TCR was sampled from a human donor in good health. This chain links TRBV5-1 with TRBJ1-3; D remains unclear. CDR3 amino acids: CASSFKGGGNTIYF. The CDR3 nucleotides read TGCGCCAGCAGCTTTAAGGGAGGTGGAAACACCATATATTTT.